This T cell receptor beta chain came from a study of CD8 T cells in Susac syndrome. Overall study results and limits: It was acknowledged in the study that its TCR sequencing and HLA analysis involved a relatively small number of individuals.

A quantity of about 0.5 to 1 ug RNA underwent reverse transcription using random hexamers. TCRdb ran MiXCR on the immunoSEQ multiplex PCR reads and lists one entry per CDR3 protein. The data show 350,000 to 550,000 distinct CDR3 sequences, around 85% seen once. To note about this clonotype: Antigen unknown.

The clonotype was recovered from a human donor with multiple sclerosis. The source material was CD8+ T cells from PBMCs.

The DNA of the CDR3 is TGTGCCAGCAGCCCCCGAGAACGGGGTGAGCAGTTCTTC. It yields the protein CASSPRERGEQFF. V gene TRBV7-3 combines with J gene TRBJ2-1, with a possible D match to TRBD2 (5 bases). With 5 bases removed from V and 9 bases from J, the gap between germline ends came to 14 bases. The CDR3 spans 13 residues. CDR1 and CDR2 from the germline V gene are SGHTA and FQGTGA.